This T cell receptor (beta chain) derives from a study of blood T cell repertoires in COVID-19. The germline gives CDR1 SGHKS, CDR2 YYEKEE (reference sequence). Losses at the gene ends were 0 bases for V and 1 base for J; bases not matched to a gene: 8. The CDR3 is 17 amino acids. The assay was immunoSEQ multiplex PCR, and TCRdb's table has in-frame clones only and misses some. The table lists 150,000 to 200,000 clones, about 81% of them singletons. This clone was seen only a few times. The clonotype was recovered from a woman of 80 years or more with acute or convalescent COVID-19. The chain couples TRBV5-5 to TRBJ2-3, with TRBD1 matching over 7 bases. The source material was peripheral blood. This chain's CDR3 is CASSLDRRGPGTDTQYF. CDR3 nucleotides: TGTGCCAGCAGCTTGGATCGTAGGGGGCCGGGCACAGATACGCAGTATTTT. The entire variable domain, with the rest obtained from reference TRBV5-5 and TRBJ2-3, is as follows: DAGVTQSPTHLIKTRGQQVTLRCSPISGHKSVSWYQQVLGQGPQFIFQYYEKEERGRGNFPDRFSARQFPNYSSELNVNALLLGDSALYLCASSLDRRGPGTDTQYFGPGTRLTVL.